The entry that follows covers one T cell receptor beta chain sequence. This CDR3 spans 15 amino acids. V gave up 0 bases and J gave up 8 bases, with 16 bases separating them. Germline assignment: CDR1 LGHNA and CDR2 YNFKEQ. Participants reported their clinical history, and cohort assignment relied on those reports. The data are from a study of blood T cell repertoires in COVID-19. At the level of the study: Samples taken during acute and convalescent COVID-19 were collected in the United States, Italy and Spain.

Libraries were prepared by immunoSEQ multiplex PCR; TCRdb keeps only in-frame clonotypes and omits some of them. The sample records fewer than 250,000 clones, 80% to 85% being singletons. This chain connects TRBV4-2 to TRBJ1-2; TRBD1 might be the D (5 bases). The clonotype originates from a woman aged 40 to 49 who had recovered from COVID-19. Sequences were obtained from PBMCs or T cells enriched from blood (not recorded which). CDR3 DNA sequence: TGTGCCAGCAGCCAAGATGGGACGGGGGACGGAGGCTACACCTTC. This sequence encodes CASSQDGTGDGGYTF.